The entry below gives a single T cell receptor (beta chain) sequence along with its context. Only in-frame clones appear in the TCRdb table, and some are missing; sequencing was by immunoSEQ multiplex PCR. The sample lists roughly 180,000 clones, approximately 85% occurring once. The CDR3 sequence is 15 residues long. CDR1 and CDR2 from the germline V gene are MDHEN and SYDVKM. J was trimmed by 4 bases and V by 7 bases; bases with no gene match: 10. The data stem from a study of blood T cell repertoires in COVID-19. This TCR was sampled from a woman aged 60 to 75 with acute or convalescent COVID-19. Sequenced: peripheral blood. The chain joins TRBV28 to TRBJ1-1; TRBD1 aligns across 9 bases. CDR3 nucleotide sequence: TGTGCCAGCACCACACCCGGGACAGGGTCCACTGAAGCTTTCTTT. Residues: CASTTPGTGSTEAFF.